These 27 T cell receptor beta chains share one sample of origin, sequenced in a study of blood T cell repertoires in COVID-19. Clones were read by immunoSEQ multiplex PCR, and TCRdb kept only the in-frame ones, dropping some. The sample records approximately 470,000 clones, over 75% being singletons. The sequenced material came from peripheral blood. Receptors originate from a human donor in a cohort sampled during active COVID-19.

With respect to this clone: Other DNA sequences in the sample encode the same CDR3. This sequence joins TRBV28 and TRBJ1-5; TRBD1 matches 8 bases. The germline gives CDR1 MDHEN, CDR2 SYDVKM. The CDR3 loop spans 14 amino acids. V shed 5 bases and J 6 bases; nucleotides not matched to a gene: 6. This CDR3 reads CASSPDRGPQPQHF. The CDR3 DNA sequence: TGTGCCAGCAGTCCAGACAGGGGTCCTCAGCCCCAGCATTTT.

The chain carries TRBV9 and TRBJ1-3; 8 bases align to TRBD1. V lost 2 bases, J lost 4 bases, and 5 bases stayed unmatched. From germline, CDR1 is SGDLS and CDR2 YYNGEE. CDR3 length equals 15 residues. DNA of the CDR3: TGTGCCAGCAGCGTTACGACAGGGGTGGGAAACACCATATATTTT. This translates into CASSVTTGVGNTIYF.

The chain carries TRBV5-1 and TRBJ2-1; 9 nucleotides align to TRBD2. CDR3 length: 16 residues. CDR1 is SGHRS, CDR2 YFSETQ, per germline. Trimming cost V 4 bases and J 8 bases; bases outside gene matches: 13. The CDR3 region is CASSGGTSRVFHEQFF. The CDR3 bases are TGCGCCAGCAGCGGCGGGACTAGCAGGGTTTTCCATGAGCAGTTCTTC. Full variable domain (remainder filled in from reference TRBV5-1 and TRBJ2-1): KAGVTQTPRYLIKTRGQQVTLSCSPISGHRSVSWYQQTPGQGLQFLFEYFSETQRNKGNFPGRFSGRQFSNSRSEMNVSTLELGDSALYLCASSGGTSRVFHEQFFGPGTRLTVL.

This clone was seen a single time. The genes are TRBV11-3 and TRBJ2-3, with 9 positions matching TRBD2. In germline, CDR1 is SGHNT, CDR2 YENEEA. The CDR3 extends over 16 amino acids. V shed 1 base, J shed 2 bases, and the junction held 4 bases outside the gene matches. CDR3: CASSLGGLAITDTQYF. DNA of the CDR3: TGTGCCAGCAGCTTAGGTGGACTAGCGATCACAGATACGCAGTATTTT.

This clone was detected only a few times. The chain combines TRBV18 with TRBJ1-2; D unclear. Between the trimmed V and J ends, which lost 3 bases and 4 bases, there was a span of 9 bases. This CDR3 is 13 amino acids long. The germline V gene has CDR1 KGHSH and CDR2 LQKENI. CDR3 region: CASSPDKTYGYTF. CDR3 nucleotide sequence: TGTGCCAGCTCACCTGACAAGACCTATGGCTACACCTTC.

The rearrangement joins TRBV7-2 to TRBJ1-3, with D possibly TRBD1 on 5 matching bases. V was cut by 8 bases and J by 4 bases, with 15 bases left in between. This CDR3 is 14 amino acids long. Germline V CDR1 and CDR2: SGHTA, FQGNSA. For the CDR3, the DNA is TGTGCCAGCCGAGGCAGGGTAGAGGGAAACACCATATATTTT. Amino acids: CASRGRVEGNTIYF.

This clone showed up just a few times. This chain uses TRBV19 with TRBJ1-5; 11 bases agree with TRBD1. The CDR3 loop spans 15 amino acids. Per germline, CDR1 LNHDA and CDR2 SQIVND (reference sequence). The J segment lost 4 bases and the V segment lost 5 bases, leaving 4 bases of the junction unmatched. CDR3 DNA: TGTGCCAGTAGTCCCGGGACAGGGGGTAATCAGCCCCAGCATTTT. Translating gives CASSPGTGGNQPQHF.

The CDR3 spells CASSGGRDPTSFGNTIYF. CDR3 sequence (DNA): TGTGCCAGCAGCGGGGGCCGTGACCCCACCAGCTTTGGAAACACCATATATTTT. The chain combines TRBV9 with TRBJ1-3; TRBD1 might be the D (5 bases). This CDR3 comprises 18 residues. V was pared by 3 bases and J by 3 bases, with 22 bases between. CDR1 and CDR2 from the germline V gene are SGDLS and YYNGEE.

This clone showed up just once. The gene calls are TRBV6-2 or TRBV6-3 and TRBJ1-1; D remains unclear. Germline V gene sequence: CDR1 MNHEY, CDR2 SVGEGT. Trimming pared 6 bases from V and 5 bases from J, leaving 7 bases between. There are 11 residues in the CDR3. CDR3 residues: CASSPGTEAFF. The CDR3 nucleotides are TGTGCCAGCAGCCCCGGGACTGAAGCTTTCTTT.

This chain uses TRBV5-6 with TRBJ1-2; 9 positions agree with TRBD1. The CDR3 sequence is 13 residues long. Germline V gene sequence: CDR1 SGHDT, CDR2 YYEEEE. Trimming removed 5 bases from V and 8 bases from J; junction bases left unmatched: 7. This CDR3 is CASSRDRVGGYTF. The CDR3 nucleotides are TGTGCCAGCAGTCGGGACAGGGTAGGCGGCTACACCTTC.

The chain uses TRBV5-8 and TRBJ2-7; tentatively, D is TRBD1 (5 bases). Deletions cut 0 bases from V and 5 bases from J, with 12 bases between. Germline V gives CDR1 SGHTS, CDR2 YDEGEE. The CDR3 sequence is 14 residues long. The CDR3 here is CASSLGQGSDEQYF. CDR3 DNA sequence: TGTGCCAGCAGCTTGGGGCAGGGCTCGGACGAGCAGTACTTC. Using reference TRBV5-8 and TRBJ2-7 for the parts outside the CDR3, the full variable domain is EAGVTQSPTHLIKTRGQQATLRCSPISGHTSVYWYQQALGLGLQFLLWYDEGEERNRGNFPPRFSGRQFPNYSSELNVNALELEDSALYLCASSLGQGSDEQYFGPGTRLTVT.

This sequence joins TRBV9 and TRBJ2-3, with 8 bases identical to TRBD2. The CDR3 loop spans 18 amino acids. Germline trimming cut 3 bases from V and 2 bases from J; bases unmatched to any gene: 14. Germline CDR1 SGDLS, CDR2 YYNGEE. CDR3 sequence reads: CASSALDSSGPSTDTQYF. In DNA, the CDR3 is TGTGCCAGCAGCGCCCTAGACTCTAGCGGGCCGTCCACAGATACGCAGTATTTT. The full variable domain, rest sourced from reference TRBV9 and TRBJ2-3, is DSGVTQTPKHLITATGQRVTLRCSPRSGDLSVYWYQQSLDQGLQFLIQYYNGEERAKGNILERFSAQQFPDLHSELNLSSLELGDSALYFCASSALDSSGPSTDTQYFGPGTRLTVL.

The chain couples TRBV27 to TRBJ1-1, with a tentative D call TRBD1 (6 bases). Germline values: CDR1 MNHEY, CDR2 SMNVEV (reference sequence). V was pared by 6 bases and J by 0 bases, with 11 bases between. This CDR3 is 14 amino acids long. Here the CDR3 reads CASRQGDMNTEAFF. The DNA of the CDR3 is TGTGCCAGCAGACAGGGTGACATGAACACTGAAGCTTTCTTT.

The rearrangement joins TRBV9 to TRBJ1-2; D not certain. The germline gives CDR1 SGDLS, CDR2 YYNGEE. The CDR3 sequence is 13 residues long. Trimming cost V 3 bases and J 4 bases, with 10 bases left between them. CDR3 in DNA: TGTGCCAGCAGCGCCGGAGGAAGCTATGGCTACACCTTC. Translation gives CASSAGGSYGYTF.

The chain employs TRBV18 and TRBJ2-2; tentatively, D is TRBD1 (6 bases). The CDR3 is 13 residues long. Germline V gives CDR1 KGHSH, CDR2 LQKENI. Between the trimmed V and J ends, which lost 5 bases and 4 bases, there was a span of 8 bases. CDR3 loop: CASSTGITGELFF. The CDR3 DNA sequence: TGTGCCAGCTCAACAGGGATCACCGGGGAGCTGTTTTTT.

V is TRBV3-1 (or the pseudogene TRBV3-2) and J is TRBJ1-6; 8 bases are a match to TRBD1. The CDR3 runs to 17 residues. The germline gives CDR1 LGHDT, CDR2 YNNKEL (reference sequence). J lost 0 bases, V lost 4 bases, and 5 bases had no gene match. This CDR3 reads CASSLGDRSSYNSPLHF. The CDR3 region has the DNA TGTGCCAGCAGCCTGGGGGACAGGAGCTCCTATAATTCACCCCTCCACTTT.

Only a few counts were recorded for this clone. The chain recombines TRBV2 with TRBJ1-4; D might be TRBD1 (5 bases). This CDR3 has 15 residues. Trimming shortened V by 7 bases and J by 5 bases, and 17 bases separated the two germline ends. Germline CDR1 is SNHLY and CDR2 is FYNNEI. In DNA, the CDR3 is TGTGCCAGCACCTCTACCGAGGGGAGGAATGAAAAACTGTTTTTT. Its protein product is CASTSTEGRNEKLFF.

This clone has more than one count but fewer than ten. The rearrangement links TRBV19 to TRBJ1-1; possible D gene TRBD1, 6 bases. This CDR3 region has 14 residues. Germline V CDR1 and CDR2: LNHDA, SQIVND (reference sequence). Deletions cut 3 bases from V and 5 bases from J, with 13 bases between. The DNA for the CDR3 is TGTGCCAGTAGTATGGGAGGGGGTTCTACTGAAGCTTTCTTT. Translation: CASSMGGGSTEAFF.

The count of this clone is one. The rearrangement joins TRBV18 to TRBJ2-1; TRBD2 agrees at 8 bases. Germline loops: CDR1 KGHSH, CDR2 LQKENI. The trim removed 4 bases at V and 5 bases at J, leaving 4 bases unmatched. CDR3 length: 14 residues. The CDR3 protein is CASSQLAEHNEQFF. The CDR3 bases are TGTGCCAGCTCACAACTAGCGGAGCACAATGAGCAGTTCTTC.

This sequence joins TRBV5-6 and TRBJ1-4; TRBD1 matches 7 bases. CDR1 and CDR2 (germline): SGHDT, YYEEEE. J lost 6 bases, V lost 4 bases, and 15 bases had no gene match. This CDR3 has 17 residues. CDR3: CASSPMGPRDRDEKLFF. In nucleotides, the CDR3 is TGTGCCAGCAGCCCCATGGGCCCCCGGGACAGAGATGAAAAACTGTTTTTT. The entire variable domain, with the rest obtained from reference TRBV5-6 and TRBJ1-4, is as follows: DAGVTQSPTHLIKTRGQQVTLRCSPKSGHDTVSWYQQALGQGPQFIFQYYEEEERQRGNFPDRFSGHQFPNYSSELNVNALLLGDSALYLCASSPMGPRDRDEKLFFGSGTQLSVL.

J is TRBJ1-4 and V is TRBV5-1; no clear D gene. There are 14 residues in the CDR3. The germline CDR1 and CDR2 sequences are SGHRS and YFSETQ. Trimming left V 2 bases short and J 4 bases short, with 9 bases between. Here the CDR3 DNA reads TGCGCCAGCAGCTTTTTGGCGGGTAATGAAAAACTGTTTTTT. Protein sequence: CASSFLAGNEKLFF.

The chain combines TRBV6-6 with TRBJ1-3; unclear D gene. Trimming took 6 bases from V and 0 from J, leaving 12 bases between them. From germline, CDR1 is MNHNY and CDR2 SVGAGI (reference sequence). The CDR3 is made up of 15 amino acids. In nucleotides, the CDR3 is TGTGCCAGCAGACTGACACCTTACTCTGGAAACACCATATATTTT. Its protein product is CASRLTPYSGNTIYF.

The rearrangement uses TRBV19 and TRBJ1-1; D gene unclear. V lost 3 bases to trimming and J lost 8 bases, with 19 bases between them. The CDR3 runs to 15 residues. Per germline, CDR1 LNHDA and CDR2 SQIVND (reference sequence). In nucleotides, the CDR3 is TGTGCCAGTAGTATGTACACTACCGTAAAGAACGAAGCTTTCTTT. Translated, it gives CASSMYTTVKNEAFF.

The chain links TRBV5-5 to TRBJ1-1, with 8 bases lining up with TRBD1. CDR1 and CDR2 (germline): SGHKS, YYEKEE (reference sequence). The V and J ends lost 4 bases and 1 base, in that order; junction bases with no gene match: 9. This CDR3 is built from 16 residues. This CDR3 reads CASSPKSQGGNTEAFF. The CDR3 DNA reads TGTGCCAGCAGCCCCAAATCACAGGGGGGGAACACTGAAGCTTTCTTT.

V is TRBV2 and J is TRBJ2-3; 8 bases map to TRBD2. CDR3 size: 14 residues. In germline, CDR1 is SNHLY, CDR2 FYNNEI. The V and J ends lost 7 bases and 0 bases, in that order; junction bases with no gene match: 3. Written as DNA, the CDR3 is TGTGCCAGCACACGACTAGCGAGCACAGATACGCAGTATTTT. It codes for CASTRLASTDTQYF.

V is TRBV5-1 and J is TRBJ2-3, with 7 bases aligning to TRBD2. V lost 0 bases, J lost 5 bases, and 9 bases stayed unmatched. The CDR3 loop spans 16 amino acids. Germline V gene data show CDR1 as SGHRS and CDR2 as YFSETQ. The CDR3 is CASSLAAAGVGDTQYF. CDR3 DNA sequence: TGCGCCAGCAGCTTGGCAGCTGCGGGAGTAGGAGATACGCAGTATTTT.

V usage is TRBV19 and J usage is TRBJ1-2; 9 bases line up with TRBD1. The CDR3 has 15 residues. V lost 5 bases and J lost 4; bases outside the gene matches: 8. Looked up from germline, CDR1 is LNHDA and CDR2 is SQIVND (reference sequence). The CDR3 DNA follows: TGTGCCAGTAGTCCTTGGGACAGGGCTCCCTATGGCTACACCTTC. Translation: CASSPWDRAPYGYTF.